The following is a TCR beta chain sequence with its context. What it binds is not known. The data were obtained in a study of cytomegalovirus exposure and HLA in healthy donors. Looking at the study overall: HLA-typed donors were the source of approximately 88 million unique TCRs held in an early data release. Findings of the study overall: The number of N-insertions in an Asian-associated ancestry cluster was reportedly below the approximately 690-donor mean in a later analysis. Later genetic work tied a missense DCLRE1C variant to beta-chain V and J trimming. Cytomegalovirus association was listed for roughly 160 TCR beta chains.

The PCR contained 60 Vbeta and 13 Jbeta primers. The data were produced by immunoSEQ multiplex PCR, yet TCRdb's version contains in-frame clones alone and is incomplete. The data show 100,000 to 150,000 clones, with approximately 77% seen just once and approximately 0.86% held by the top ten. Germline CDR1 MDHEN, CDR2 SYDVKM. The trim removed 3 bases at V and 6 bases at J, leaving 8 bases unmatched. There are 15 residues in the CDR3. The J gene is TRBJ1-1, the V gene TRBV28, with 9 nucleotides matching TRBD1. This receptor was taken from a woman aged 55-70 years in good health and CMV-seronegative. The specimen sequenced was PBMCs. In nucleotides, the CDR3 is TGTGCCAGCAGTTTTCCGGGACAGGGTGGCGCTGAAGCTTTCTTT. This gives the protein CASSFPGQGGAEAFF.